This T cell receptor (beta chain) was identified in a study of T cell responses to AZD1222 COVID-19 vaccine. On this clone: Antigen specificity is unknown.

Some clones are missing from TCRdb's copy, which holds only in-frame ones; the method was immunoSEQ multiplex PCR. The data show 85,000 to 130,000 clones, approximately 88% seen once. This CDR3 comprises 13 residues. The ends were cut back, 6 bases at V and 3 bases at J, with 12 bases in the middle. Per germline, CDR1 MDHEN and CDR2 SYDVKM. Broader study findings: Reportedly, nearly half of unique spike TCRs recognized epitopes outside B.1.351/B.1.1.7 mutations. Clonal diversity was possibly underestimated, and white British individuals and females predominated among donors. Breadth and depth of Spike-specific TCRs rose after two AZD1222 doses.

This material consisted of peripheral blood, taken on day 0 of AZD1222 vaccination. The TCR was taken from an adult in good health. The rearrangement uses TRBV28 and TRBJ2-7; TRBD1 might be the D (5 bases). For the CDR3, the DNA is TGTGCCAGCAGCTCGACAGTTTTCTACGAGCAGTACTTC. Encoded protein: CASSSTVFYEQYF.